This TCR beta chain was sequenced during a study of blood T cell repertoires in COVID-19. Study at large: From the United States, Italy and Spain came samples of acute and convalescent COVID-19.

Sequenced by immunoSEQ multiplex PCR; TCRdb stores in-frame clones only, minus some. This sample yields over 250,000 clones, of which 84% are seen a single time; more than 1.4% belongs to the top ten. The CDR3 runs 13 residues. Trimming pared 9 bases from V and 4 bases from J, leaving 13 bases between. Germline loops: CDR1 MNHEY, CDR2 SVGAGI. The chain couples TRBV6-5 to TRBJ1-3; no definite D call. The sequenced material came from peripheral blood. The source of this sequence is a human donor with COVID-19, enrolled during active disease. The donor label of this sample is uncertain. Here the CDR3 reads CASYTPSGNTIYF. CDR3 DNA sequence: TGTGCCAGTTATACTCCATCCGGAAACACCATATATTTT.